This T cell receptor (beta chain) comes out of a study of cytomegalovirus exposure and HLA in healthy donors. This clone was counted a few times. The antigen is not known. This sequence is one base from a far larger clone and is likely a read error. Other nucleotide sequences in the sample specify the same CDR3. Findings and limits, study-wide: Within an earlier analysis, most TCR beta V segments proved productive either about 90% or about 30% of the time.

The PCR had 60 Vbeta and 13 Jbeta primers. Measured with immunoSEQ multiplex PCR; TCRdb has only the in-frame clones, and not every one. The top ten hold about 1.7% of the sample, which has fewer than 200,000 clones, approximately 80% seen once. Germline-derived CDR1 and CDR2 are MNHNY and SVGAGI (reference sequence). The CDR3 is 14 amino acids. V shed 7 bases and J 13 bases; nucleotides not matched to a gene: 16. This rearrangement joins TRBV6-6 to TRBJ1-5; 7 nucleotides align to TRBD1. The clonotype comes from a woman aged 25 to 39 in good health and CMV-seronegative. Sequenced material: PBMCs. The CDR3 sequence is CASKGDREVGKQHF. The CDR3 DNA reads TGTGCCAGCAAGGGCGACAGGGAGGTTGGGAAGCAGCATTTT.